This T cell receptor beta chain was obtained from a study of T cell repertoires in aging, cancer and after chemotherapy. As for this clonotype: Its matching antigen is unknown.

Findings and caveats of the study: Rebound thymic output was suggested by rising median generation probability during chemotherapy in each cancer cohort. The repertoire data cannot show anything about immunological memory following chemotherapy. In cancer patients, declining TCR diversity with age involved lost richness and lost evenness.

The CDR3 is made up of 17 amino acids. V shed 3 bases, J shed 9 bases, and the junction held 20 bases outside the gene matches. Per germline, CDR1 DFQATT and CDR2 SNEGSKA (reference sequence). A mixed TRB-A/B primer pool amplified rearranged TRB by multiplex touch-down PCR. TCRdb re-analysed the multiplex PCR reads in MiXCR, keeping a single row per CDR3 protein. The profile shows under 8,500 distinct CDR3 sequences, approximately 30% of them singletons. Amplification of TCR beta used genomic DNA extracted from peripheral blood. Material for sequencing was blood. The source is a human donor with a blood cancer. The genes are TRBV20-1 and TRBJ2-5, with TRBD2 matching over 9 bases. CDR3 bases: TGCAGTGCTAGCACCCGGGCTAGCGGGGACCTCAAGAGGTCCCAGTACTTC. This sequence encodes CSASTRASGDLKRSQYF.